Listed below are T cell receptor beta chains from one sample, sequenced in a study of vaccination and CD4 T cells after COVID-19. TCRdb re-called the PCR reads through MiXCR, storing one row per CDR3 protein. This table holds around 20,000 distinct CDR3 sequences, around 29% found once. These receptors lack a known antigen. Sequencing used cultured CD4+ T cells from blood. These receptors were obtained from a human donor with COVID-19. Each CDR3 is given with its conserved first and last residue. The order of the fields is J gene, D gene, clone size, V gene, CDR3 protein, CDR3 DNA. The D gene is left open where the match is weak. Expanded clones get a size class; other rows say once, few or many, or leave the size out.

j_gene: TRBJ2-7; d_gene: NA; abundance: NA; v_gene: TRBV5-6; CDR3aa: CASSLDPANLHRFSYEQYF; CDR3nt: TGTGCCAGCAGCTTGGATCCGGCTAATCTGCACAGATTCTCCTACGAGCAGTACTTC
j_gene: TRBJ2-3; d_gene: NA; abundance: NA; v_gene: TRBV6-1; CDR3aa: CASRPSHARTDTQYF; CDR3nt: TGTGCCAGCAGGCCCTCCCATGCTAGAACAGATACGCAGTATTTT
j_gene: TRBJ2-3; d_gene: NA; abundance: NA; v_gene: TRBV4-3; CDR3aa: CASSQDSGWADTQYF; CDR3nt: TGCGCCAGCAGCCAAGACAGTGGTTGGGCAGATACGCAGTATTTT
j_gene: TRBJ2-5; d_gene: NA; abundance: NA; v_gene: TRBV19; CDR3aa: CASSMKVQETQYF; CDR3nt: TGTGCCAGTAGTATGAAGGTCCAAGAGACCCAGTACTTC
j_gene: TRBJ1-5; d_gene: NA; abundance: NA; v_gene: TRBV2; CDR3aa: CASIVDRYSNQPQHF; CDR3nt: TGTGCCAGCATTGTGGACAGATATAGCAATCAGCCCCAGCATTTT
j_gene: TRBJ2-2; d_gene: NA; abundance: NA; v_gene: TRBV2; CDR3aa: CASSGRSTGELFF; CDR3nt: TGTGCCAGCAGTGGCAGGTCCACCGGGGAGCTGTTTTTT
j_gene: TRBJ2-7; d_gene: TRBD2; abundance: NA; v_gene: TRBV28; CDR3aa: CASSFPGLAGHSYEQYF; CDR3nt: TGTGCCAGCAGTTTCCCGGGGCTAGCGGGTCACTCCTACGAGCAGTACTTC
j_gene: TRBJ2-3; d_gene: NA; abundance: NA; v_gene: TRBV11-2; CDR3aa: CASSPRGGVNTDTQYF; CDR3nt: TGTGCCAGCAGCCCCAGGGGCGGAGTTAACACAGATACGCAGTATTTT
j_gene: TRBJ2-7; d_gene: NA; abundance: NA; v_gene: TRBV5-1; CDR3aa: CASSQASTYEQYF; CDR3nt: TGCGCCAGCAGCCAGGCGTCGACCTACGAGCAGTACTTC
j_gene: TRBJ2-5; d_gene: NA; abundance: few; v_gene: TRBV2; CDR3aa: CASSGNGGGETQYF; CDR3nt: TGTGCCAGCAGTGGAAACGGGGGTGGGGAGACCCAGTACTTC
j_gene: TRBJ2-7; d_gene: NA; abundance: few; v_gene: TRBV7-9; CDR3aa: CASSLSGSYEQYF; CDR3nt: TGTGCCAGCAGCTTATCAGGGTCCTACGAGCAGTACTTC
j_gene: TRBJ2-7; d_gene: NA; abundance: once; v_gene: TRBV7-8; CDR3aa: CASSFRQEIYEQYF; CDR3nt: TGTGCCAGCAGCTTTCGACAGGAAATTTACGAGCAGTACTTC
j_gene: TRBJ1-2; d_gene: NA; abundance: NA; v_gene: TRBV5-4; CDR3aa: CASGEGVNYGYTF; CDR3nt: TGTGCCAGCGGAGAGGGAGTAAACTATGGCTACACCTTC
j_gene: TRBJ1-1; d_gene: NA; abundance: few; v_gene: TRBV6-2/TRBV6-3; CDR3aa: CASSTQWQMNTEAFF; CDR3nt: TGTGCCAGCAGTACCCAGTGGCAGATGAACACTGAAGCTTTCTTT
j_gene: TRBJ1-6; d_gene: TRBD1; abundance: once; v_gene: TRBV12-3/TRBV12-4; CDR3aa: CASSLDRVGPPLHF; CDR3nt: TGTGCCAGCAGTCTGGACAGGGTAGGTCCACCCCTCCACTTT
j_gene: TRBJ1-6; d_gene: TRBD1; abundance: NA; v_gene: TRBV6-1; CDR3aa: CASLDIRQGISPLHF; CDR3nt: TGTGCCAGCCTTGACATTAGACAGGGAATCTCACCCCTCCACTTT
j_gene: TRBJ1-3; d_gene: TRBD1; abundance: few; v_gene: TRBV6-1; CDR3aa: CASRPGGRPGNTIYF; CDR3nt: TGTGCCAGCAGACCAGGGGGTCGGCCTGGAAACACCATATATTTT
j_gene: TRBJ2-1; d_gene: TRBD2; abundance: NA; v_gene: TRBV7-2; CDR3aa: CASSSGGAGSPYNEQFF; CDR3nt: TGTGCCAGCAGCTCCGGCGGAGCGGGGTCCCCCTACAATGAGCAGTTCTTC
j_gene: TRBJ2-2; d_gene: TRBD2; abundance: few; v_gene: TRBV19; CDR3aa: CASSISGVSTGELFF; CDR3nt: TGTGCCAGTAGCATTAGCGGGGTTAGCACCGGGGAGCTGTTTTTT
j_gene: TRBJ2-7; d_gene: NA; abundance: NA; v_gene: TRBV5-6; CDR3aa: CASSFGGGRYEQYF; CDR3nt: TGTGCCAGCAGCTTTGGGGGCGGTCGGTACGAGCAGTACTTC